These 26 T cell receptor beta chains were all obtained from the same sample, sequenced in a study of blood T cell repertoires in COVID-19. Here immunoSEQ multiplex PCR was the method, and the copy in TCRdb shows in-frame clones only, minus some. The sample has fewer than 250,000 clones; more than 80% are singletons. The specimen sequenced was peripheral blood. The receptor source for this set is a human donor in a cohort sampled during active COVID-19.

This chain joins TRBV7-2 and TRBJ2-5; weak D call: TRBD2 (5 bases). The CDR3 length is 13 residues. Trimming shortened V by 7 bases and J by 9 bases, and 18 bases separated the two germline ends. CDR1 and CDR2 (germline): SGHTA, FQGNSA. The CDR3 loop reads CASNPTGSGSQYF. DNA for the CDR3: TGTGCCAGCAATCCGACGGGGAGTGGGTCCCAGTACTTC.

The J gene is TRBJ1-1, the V gene TRBV14; no clear D gene. CDR1 is SGHDN, CDR2 FVKESK, per germline. The CDR3 contains 15 residues. V lost 2 bases and J lost 3, with 13 bases in between. The CDR3 DNA reads TGTGCCAGCAGCCAATGGACTTGGCGTGACACTGAAGCTTTCTTT. Residues: CASSQWTWRDTEAFF.

The chain has TRBV28 and TRBJ2-7; 9 nucleotides line up with TRBD2. Looked up from germline, CDR1 is MDHEN and CDR2 is SYDVKM. The CDR3 runs to 15 residues. V shed 6 bases, J shed 5 bases, and the junction held 11 bases outside the gene matches. The CDR3 here is CASSPQEASGNEQYF. In DNA, the CDR3 is TGTGCCAGCAGCCCCCAGGAGGCTAGCGGGAACGAGCAGTACTTC.

The chain has TRBV6-5 and TRBJ1-1, with D uncertain. Trimming pared 5 bases from V and 1 base from J, leaving 8 bases between. This CDR3 has 13 amino acids. In germline, CDR1 is MNHEY, CDR2 SVGAGI. The CDR3 nucleotides are TGTGCCAGCAGTCTCCGGGAGAACACTGAAGCTTTCTTT. Translating gives CASSLRENTEAFF.

This sequence joins TRBV7-8 and TRBJ1-5, with 7 bases identical to TRBD1. V was clipped by 1 base and J by 3 bases; unmatched bases: 0. This CDR3 comprises 14 residues. CDR1 and CDR2 (germline): SGHVS, FQNEAQ. CDR3 in amino acids: CASSLEGANQPQHF. CDR3 bases: TGTGCCAGCAGCTTAGAGGGGGCCAATCAGCCCCAGCATTTT.

The chain links TRBV11-2 to TRBJ2-1, with 10 nucleotides matching TRBD2. Germline-derived CDR1 and CDR2 are SGHAT and FQNNGV. The ends lost 0 bases at V and 7 bases at J; junction bases unmatched: 9. The CDR3 contains 17 residues. In nucleotides, the CDR3 is TGTGCCAGCAGCTTAGAGCAAGTAGCGGGAGGAAGTAATGAGCAGTTCTTC. This translates into CASSLEQVAGGSNEQFF. The full variable domain, in which reference TRBV11-2 and TRBJ2-1 provide the parts outside the CDR3, is EAGVAQSPRYKIIEKRQSVAFWCNPISGHATLYWYQQILGQGPKLLIQFQNNGVVDDSQLPKDRFSAERLKGVDSTLKIQPAKLEDSAVYLCASSLEQVAGGSNEQFFGPGTRLTVL.

The chain recombines TRBV5-1 with TRBJ2-7; D gene ambiguous. CDR1 and CDR2 (germline): SGHRS, YFSETQ. There are 12 residues in the CDR3. The V end was cut by 0 bases, the J end by 5 bases, with 6 bases between. CDR3 loop: CASSLDRNEQYF. CDR3 DNA: TGCGCCAGCAGCTTGGACAGAAACGAGCAGTACTTC.

The chain combines TRBV7-2 with TRBJ1-2; TRBD1 matches at 7 bases. This CDR3 spans 15 amino acids. The junction had 5 bases not matched to a gene; V was cut back by 4 bases and J by 0 bases. From germline, CDR1 is SGHTA and CDR2 FQGNSA. CDR3 nucleotides: TGTGCCAGCAGCTCCTCGACAGGGTCTAACTATGGCTACACCTTC. Its protein is CASSSSTGSNYGYTF. Full variable domain (rest looked up from reference TRBV7-2 and TRBJ1-2): GAGVSQSPSNKVTEKGKDVELRCDPISGHTALYWYRQSLGQGLEFLIYFQGNSAPDKSGLPSDRFSAERTGGSVSTLTIQRTQQEDSAVYLCASSSSTGSNYGYTFGSGTRLTVV.

The J gene is TRBJ1-5, the V gene TRBV10-3; D is undetermined. V dropped 6 bases and J dropped 4 bases, with 10 bases sitting between them. CDR3 length: 13 amino acids. From germline, CDR1 is ENHRY and CDR2 SYGVKD. The CDR3 DNA reads TGTGCCATCAGCCCGGGTTGGAATCAGCCCCAGCATTTT. As protein: CAISPGWNQPQHF.

Only one count was recorded for this clone. This rearrangement joins TRBV18 to TRBJ2-7; possible D gene TRBD2, 5 bases. The ends were cut back, 3 bases at V and 3 bases at J, with 18 bases in the middle. Per the germline V gene, CDR1 is KGHSH and CDR2 is LQKENI. The CDR3 has 16 amino acids. The CDR3 loop reads CASSPLTGEINYEQYF. In nucleotides, the CDR3 is TGTGCCAGCTCACCCTTGACCGGGGAAATTAACTACGAGCAGTACTTC.

This clone is a singleton in its sample. This chain connects TRBV2 to TRBJ2-5, with a tentative D call TRBD2 (6 bases). V was trimmed by 2 bases and J by 1 base, leaving 11 bases between them. The CDR3 consists of 15 residues. CDR1 and CDR2 (germline): SNHLY, FYNNEI. CDR3 bases: TGTGCCAGCAGTGAATTAGGACTATCCCAAGAGACCCAGTACTTC. As protein: CASSELGLSQETQYF.

V gene TRBV19 combines with J gene TRBJ2-2; D might be TRBD2 (7 bases). The V gene's germline CDR1 is LNHDA and CDR2 SQIVND (reference sequence). The V gene lost 7 bases and the J gene lost 0 bases, with 12 bases spanning the gap. The CDR3 runs to 15 residues. The DNA of the CDR3 is TGTGCCAGTAACCGGGGGGCACCGAACACCGGGGAGCTGTTTTTT. It translates to CASNRGAPNTGELFF.

Only one count was recorded for this clone. The genes are TRBV10-1 and TRBJ1-1; no reliable D call. This CDR3 comprises 14 residues. Trimming took off 3 bases at V and 0 bases at J, with 8 bases between the two ends. Germline-derived CDR1 and CDR2 are WNHNN and SYGVQD (reference sequence). Here the CDR3 reads CASSDAGMNTEAFF. DNA for the CDR3: TGCGCCAGCAGTGATGCGGGTATGAACACTGAAGCTTTCTTT.

The gene calls are TRBV27 and TRBJ1-1, with D uncertain. The CDR3 is made up of 14 amino acids. Trimming stripped 6 bases from V and 1 base from J, with 12 bases between. The germline V gene has CDR1 MNHEY and CDR2 SMNVEV (reference sequence). The CDR3: CASSRRAANTEAFF. CDR3 DNA sequence: TGTGCCAGCAGCAGGAGGGCCGCGAACACTGAAGCTTTCTTT.

The J gene is TRBJ2-2, the V gene TRBV18, with no clear D. V lost 2 bases and J 1 base, leaving 8 bases between the germline ends. The germline gives CDR1 KGHSH, CDR2 LQKENI. The length of the CDR3 is 15 residues. CDR3 sequence: CASSPGRWNTGELFF. In nucleotides, the CDR3 is TGTGCCAGCTCACCAGGCAGGTGGAACACCGGGGAGCTGTTTTTT.

This rearrangement joins TRBV30 to TRBJ2-7; 9 bases line up with TRBD2. The ends lost 3 bases at V and 5 bases at J; junction bases unmatched: 8. Germline CDR1 is GTSNPN and CDR2 is SVGIG (reference sequence). There are 14 residues in the CDR3. CDR3 protein: CAWSLGGGADEQYF. For the CDR3, the DNA is TGTGCCTGGAGCTTAGGCGGGGGGGCCGACGAGCAGTACTTC.

The genes are TRBV10-1 and TRBJ2-5, with 7 bases matching TRBD1. Looked up from germline, CDR1 is WNHNN and CDR2 is SYGVQD (reference sequence). V lost 3 bases to trimming and J lost 7 bases; unmatched junction nucleotides: 5. The CDR3 has 13 amino acids. The CDR3 sequence is CASSEGGLGTQYF. The CDR3 DNA reads as TGCGCCAGCAGTGAAGGGGGCCTAGGGACCCAGTACTTC.

This clone was seen more than once but under ten times. The V and J genes are TRBV7-2 and TRBJ2-3; TRBD1 matches at 9 bases. The V gene end was trimmed by 5 bases and the J gene end by 4 bases; junction bases not matched to a gene: 13. Germline assignment: CDR1 SGHTA and CDR2 FQGNSA. CDR3 length equals 17 residues. The CDR3 DNA follows: TGTGCCAGCAGCATACTGGCCGGGACAGGGCCCCCAGATACGCAGTATTTT. Protein: CASSILAGTGPPDTQYF.

This rearrangement joins TRBV4-1 to TRBJ2-7; TRBD1 agrees at 9 bases. V lost 1 base to trimming and J lost 7 bases; unmatched junction nucleotides: 8. The CDR3 consists of 15 residues. CDR1 is MGHRA and CDR2 is YSYEKL in the germline V gene. CDR3 amino acids: CASSQVGTGHQEQYF. CDR3 sequence (DNA): TGCGCCAGCAGCCAAGTAGGGACAGGGCATCAGGAGCAGTACTTC.

This sequence joins TRBV19 and TRBJ2-7; 8 nucleotides line up with TRBD1. The CDR3 length is 13 residues. In germline, CDR1 is LNHDA, CDR2 SQIVND (reference sequence). V dropped 6 bases and J dropped 3; count of bases not matched to a gene: 4. The CDR3 region is CASSDRGLYEQYF. The DNA of the CDR3 is TGTGCCAGTAGCGACAGGGGTCTCTACGAGCAGTACTTC.

This chain uses TRBV6-5 with TRBJ1-1; TRBD1 might be the D (6 bases). CDR1 and CDR2 (germline): MNHEY, SVGAGI. This CDR3 has 12 residues. The V gene lost 5 bases and the J gene lost 4 bases, with 8 bases spanning the gap. The CDR3 protein is CASSRRGTEAFF. DNA of the CDR3: TGTGCCAGCAGTCGCAGGGGCACTGAAGCTTTCTTT.

The chain carries TRBV19 and TRBJ2-5, with TRBD1 identical over 7 bases. Germline CDR1 reads LNHDA; CDR2 reads SQIVND (reference sequence). The V and J ends lost 4 bases and 3 bases, in that order; junction bases with no gene match: 8. CDR3 size: 15 residues. CDR3 DNA sequence: TGTGCCAGTAGTACTTTGACAGGGTTGGAAGAGACCCAGTACTTC. Protein sequence: CASSTLTGLEETQYF.

This chain links TRBV10-2 with TRBJ2-2, with D perhaps matching TRBD2 (6 bases). This CDR3 is 15 amino acids long. Germline CDR1 reads WSHSY; CDR2 reads SAAADI. Trimming took 8 bases from V and 4 from J, leaving 17 bases between them. CDR3 DNA: TGCGCCAGCCGGATCGGAGGGTCGGGCACCGGGGAGCTGTTTTTT. It yields the protein CASRIGGSGTGELFF.

Comments on this clone: The junction does not match germline at one end; this may be a read error. V gene TRBV7-7 combines with J gene TRBJ2-3; D gene uncertain. CDR3 length equals 13 residues. Germline V CDR1 and CDR2: SSHAT, FNYEAQ (reference sequence). The CDR3 region is CASSASMTDTQYF. The DNA for the CDR3 is TGTGCTAGCAGCGCCAGTATGACAGATACGCAGTATTTT.

This clone was seen just once. The V gene is TRBV2, the J gene TRBJ2-3; 8 nucleotides agree with TRBD1. This CDR3 is built from 16 residues. J gave up 3 bases and V 1 base, and 6 bases lay outside the gene matches. Germline CDR1 and CDR2: SNHLY and FYNNEI. CDR3 region: CASSEGGDRYTDTQYF. CDR3 DNA: TGTGCCAGCAGTGAAGGAGGGGACAGGTATACAGATACGCAGTATTTT.

The CDR3 region is CASSLRRESGYTF. Written as DNA, the CDR3 is TGTGCCAGCAGCCTCCGGAGGGAAAGTGGCTACACCTTC. The chain uses TRBV5-5 and TRBJ1-2; D is uncertain. Trimming pared 4 bases from V and 7 bases from J, leaving 14 bases between. This CDR3 has 13 residues. CDR1 is SGHKS, CDR2 YYEKEE, per germline (reference sequence).